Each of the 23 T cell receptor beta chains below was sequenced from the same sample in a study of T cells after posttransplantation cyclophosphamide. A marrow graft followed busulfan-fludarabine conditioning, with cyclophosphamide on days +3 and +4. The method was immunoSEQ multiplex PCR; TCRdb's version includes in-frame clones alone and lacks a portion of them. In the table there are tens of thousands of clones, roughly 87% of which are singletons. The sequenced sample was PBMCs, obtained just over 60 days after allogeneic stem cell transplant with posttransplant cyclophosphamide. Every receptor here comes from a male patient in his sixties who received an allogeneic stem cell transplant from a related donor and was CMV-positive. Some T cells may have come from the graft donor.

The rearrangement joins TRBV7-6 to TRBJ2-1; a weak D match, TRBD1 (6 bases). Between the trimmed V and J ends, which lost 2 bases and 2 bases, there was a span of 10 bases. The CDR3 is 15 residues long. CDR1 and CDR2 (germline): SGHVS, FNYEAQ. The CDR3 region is CASSLSQGTYNEQFF. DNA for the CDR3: TGTGCCAGCAGCTTAAGCCAGGGGACCTACAATGAGCAGTTCTTC.

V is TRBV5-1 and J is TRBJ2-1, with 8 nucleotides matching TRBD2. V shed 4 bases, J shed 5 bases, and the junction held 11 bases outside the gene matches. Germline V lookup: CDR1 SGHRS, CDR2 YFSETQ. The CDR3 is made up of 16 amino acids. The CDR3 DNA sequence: TGCGCCAGCAGCCTGAGCGGGGGCTTCGGAAACAATGAGCAGTTCTTC. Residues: CASSLSGGFGNNEQFF. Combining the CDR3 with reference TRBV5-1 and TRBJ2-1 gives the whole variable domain KAGVTQTPRYLIKTRGQQVTLSCSPISGHRSVSWYQQTPGQGLQFLFEYFSETQRNKGNFPGRFSGRQFSNSRSEMNVSTLELGDSALYLCASSLSGGFGNNEQFFGPGTRLTVL.

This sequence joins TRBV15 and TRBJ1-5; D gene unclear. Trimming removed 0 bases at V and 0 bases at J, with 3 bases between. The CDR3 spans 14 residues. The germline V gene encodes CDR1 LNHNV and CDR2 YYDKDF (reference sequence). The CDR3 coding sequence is TGTGCCACCAGCAGAGATTATAGCAATCAGCCCCAGCATTTT. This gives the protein CATSRDYSNQPQHF.

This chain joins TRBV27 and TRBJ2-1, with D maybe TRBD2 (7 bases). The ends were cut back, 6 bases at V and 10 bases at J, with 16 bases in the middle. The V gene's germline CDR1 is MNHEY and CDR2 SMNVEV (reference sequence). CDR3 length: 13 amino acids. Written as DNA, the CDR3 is TGTGCCAGCAGCGATAACTGGGGGGGCGAGCAGTTCTTC. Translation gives CASSDNWGGEQFF.

CDR3 sequence: CASSQRTSLGNEQYF. DNA for the CDR3: TGCGCCAGCAGCCAACGGACTAGCCTGGGGAACGAGCAGTACTTC. The gene calls are TRBV4-1 and TRBJ2-7; TRBD2 matches 8 bases. The V gene end was trimmed by 2 bases and the J gene end by 5 bases; junction bases not matched to a gene: 8. The germline CDR1 and CDR2 sequences are MGHRA and YSYEKL. The CDR3 runs 15 residues.

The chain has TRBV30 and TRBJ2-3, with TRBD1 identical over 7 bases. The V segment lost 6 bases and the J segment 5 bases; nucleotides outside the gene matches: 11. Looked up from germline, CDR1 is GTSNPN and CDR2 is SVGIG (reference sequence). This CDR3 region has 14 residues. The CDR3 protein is CACLHRGGGDTQYF. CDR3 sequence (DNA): TGTGCCTGCCTTCACAGGGGTGGTGGAGATACGCAGTATTTT.

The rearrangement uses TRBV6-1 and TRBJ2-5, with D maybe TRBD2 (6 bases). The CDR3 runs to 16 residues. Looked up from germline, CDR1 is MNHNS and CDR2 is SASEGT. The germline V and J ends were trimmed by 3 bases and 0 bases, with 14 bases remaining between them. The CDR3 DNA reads TGTGCCAGCAGTGACGAACTAGCCAGGTACCAAGAGACCCAGTACTTC. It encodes CASSDELARYQETQYF.

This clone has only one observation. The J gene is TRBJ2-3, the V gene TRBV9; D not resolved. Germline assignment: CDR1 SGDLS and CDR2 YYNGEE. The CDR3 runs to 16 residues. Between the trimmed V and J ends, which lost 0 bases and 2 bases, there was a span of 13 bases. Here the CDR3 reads CASSVEFLGTTDTQYF. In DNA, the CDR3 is TGTGCCAGCAGCGTAGAGTTCCTGGGCACCACAGATACGCAGTATTTT.

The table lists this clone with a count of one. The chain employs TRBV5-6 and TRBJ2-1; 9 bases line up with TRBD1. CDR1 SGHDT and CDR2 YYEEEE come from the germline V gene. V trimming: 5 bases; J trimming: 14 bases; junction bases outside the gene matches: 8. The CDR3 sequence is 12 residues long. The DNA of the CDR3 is TGTGCCAGCAGTAGAACCGGGACAGGGAAGTTCTTC. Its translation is CASSRTGTGKFF.

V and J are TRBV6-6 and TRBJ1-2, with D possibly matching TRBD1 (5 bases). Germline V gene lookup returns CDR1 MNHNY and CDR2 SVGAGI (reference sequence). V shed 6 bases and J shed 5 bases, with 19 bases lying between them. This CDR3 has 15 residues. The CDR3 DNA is TGTGCCAGCAGCCCCTCACCAACAGGCCCTTATGGCTACACCTTC. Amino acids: CASSPSPTGPYGYTF.

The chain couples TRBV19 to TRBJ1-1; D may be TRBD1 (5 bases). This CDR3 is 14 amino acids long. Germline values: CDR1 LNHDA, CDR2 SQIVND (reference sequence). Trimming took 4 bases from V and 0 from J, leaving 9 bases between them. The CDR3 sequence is CASSKGVMNTEAFF. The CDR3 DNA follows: TGTGCCAGTAGTAAAGGGGTAATGAACACTGAAGCTTTCTTT.

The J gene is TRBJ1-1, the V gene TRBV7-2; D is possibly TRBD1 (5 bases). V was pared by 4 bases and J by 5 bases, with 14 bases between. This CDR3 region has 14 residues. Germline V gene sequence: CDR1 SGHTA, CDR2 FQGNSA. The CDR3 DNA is TGTGCCAGCAGCTCGGGACTGGGCATGACTGAAGCTTTCTTT. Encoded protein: CASSSGLGMTEAFF. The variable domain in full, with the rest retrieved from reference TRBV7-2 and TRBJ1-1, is GAGVSQSPSNKVTEKGKDVELRCDPISGHTALYWYRQSLGQGLEFLIYFQGNSAPDKSGLPSDRFSAERTGGSVSTLTIQRTQQEDSAVYLCASSSGLGMTEAFFGQGTRLTVV.

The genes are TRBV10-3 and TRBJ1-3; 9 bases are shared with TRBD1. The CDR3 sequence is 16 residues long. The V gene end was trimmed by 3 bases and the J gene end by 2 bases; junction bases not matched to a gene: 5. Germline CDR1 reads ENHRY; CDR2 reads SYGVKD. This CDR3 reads CAISDTRTGAGNTIYF. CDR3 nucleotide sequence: TGTGCCATCAGTGATACCCGGACAGGGGCTGGAAACACCATATATTTT.

The CDR3 spells CASSLTGTSGNTIYF. The CDR3 DNA reads TGTGCCAGCTCTCTAACAGGTACCTCTGGAAACACCATATATTTT. This chain joins TRBV2 and TRBJ1-3; tentatively, D is TRBD1 (5 bases). The CDR3 length is 15 residues. Germline V lookup: CDR1 SNHLY, CDR2 FYNNEI. Trimming took 8 bases from V and 0 from J, leaving 14 bases between them. Supplemented by reference TRBV2 and TRBJ1-3, the full variable domain reads EPEVTQTPSHQVTQMGQEVILRCVPISNHLYFYWYRQILGQKVEFLVSFYNNEISEKSEIFDDQFSVERPDGSNFTLKIRSTKLEDSAMYFCASSLTGTSGNTIYFGEGSWLTVV.

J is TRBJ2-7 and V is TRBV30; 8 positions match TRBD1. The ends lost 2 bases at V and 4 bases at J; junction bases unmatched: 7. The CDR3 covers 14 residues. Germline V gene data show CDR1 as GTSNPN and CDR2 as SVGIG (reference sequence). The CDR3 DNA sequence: TGTGCCTGGAGTATCGGGACAGGAAATTACGAGCAGTACTTC. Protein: CAWSIGTGNYEQYF.

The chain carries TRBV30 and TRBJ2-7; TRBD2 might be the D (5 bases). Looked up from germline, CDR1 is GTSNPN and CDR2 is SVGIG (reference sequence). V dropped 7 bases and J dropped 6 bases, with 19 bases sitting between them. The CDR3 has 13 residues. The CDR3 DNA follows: TGTGCCTCCAGCGGCGAGGAATTGAGCGAGCAGTACTTC. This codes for CASSGEELSEQYF.

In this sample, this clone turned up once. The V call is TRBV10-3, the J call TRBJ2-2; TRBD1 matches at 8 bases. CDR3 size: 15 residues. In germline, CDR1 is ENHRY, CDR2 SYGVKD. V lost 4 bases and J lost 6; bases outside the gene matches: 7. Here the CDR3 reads CAISVGTGSAGELFF. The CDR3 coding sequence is TGTGCCATCAGTGTAGGGACAGGCTCAGCCGGGGAGCTGTTTTTT.

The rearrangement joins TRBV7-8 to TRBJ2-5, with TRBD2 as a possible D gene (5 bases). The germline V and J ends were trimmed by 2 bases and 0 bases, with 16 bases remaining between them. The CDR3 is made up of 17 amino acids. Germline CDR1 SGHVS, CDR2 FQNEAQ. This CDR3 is CASSLSRAGGNQETQYF. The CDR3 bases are TGTGCCAGCAGCTTATCCCGGGCGGGCGGAAACCAAGAGACCCAGTACTTC.

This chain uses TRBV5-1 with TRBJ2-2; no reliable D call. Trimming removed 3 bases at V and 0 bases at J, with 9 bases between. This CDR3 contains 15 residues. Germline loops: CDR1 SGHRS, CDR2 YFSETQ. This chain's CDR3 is CASSWFSPNTGELFF. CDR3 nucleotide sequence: TGCGCCAGCAGCTGGTTTAGCCCGAACACCGGGGAGCTGTTTTTT. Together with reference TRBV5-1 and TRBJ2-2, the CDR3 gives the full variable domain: KAGVTQTPRYLIKTRGQQVTLSCSPISGHRSVSWYQQTPGQGLQFLFEYFSETQRNKGNFPGRFSGRQFSNSRSEMNVSTLELGDSALYLCASSWFSPNTGELFFGEGSRLTVL.

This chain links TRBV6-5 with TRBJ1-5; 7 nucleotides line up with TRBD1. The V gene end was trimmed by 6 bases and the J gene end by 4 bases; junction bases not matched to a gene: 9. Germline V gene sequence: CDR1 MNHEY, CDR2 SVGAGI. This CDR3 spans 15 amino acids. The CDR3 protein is CASSRTGNTNQPQHF. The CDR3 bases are TGTGCCAGCAGCAGGACAGGTAATACTAATCAGCCCCAGCATTTT.

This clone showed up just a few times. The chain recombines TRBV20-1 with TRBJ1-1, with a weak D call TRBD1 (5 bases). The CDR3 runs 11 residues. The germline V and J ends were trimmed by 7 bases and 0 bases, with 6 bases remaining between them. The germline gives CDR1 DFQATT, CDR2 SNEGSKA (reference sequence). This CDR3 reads CSVGVNTEAFF. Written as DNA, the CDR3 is TGCAGTGTAGGGGTGAACACTGAAGCTTTCTTT.

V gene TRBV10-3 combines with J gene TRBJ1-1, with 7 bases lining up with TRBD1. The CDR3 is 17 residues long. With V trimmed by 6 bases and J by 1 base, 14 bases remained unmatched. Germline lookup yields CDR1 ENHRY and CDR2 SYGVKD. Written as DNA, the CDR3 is TGTGCCATCAGAGAGAGATCCTCAGGGGGGTGGAACACTGAAGCTTTCTTT. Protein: CAIRERSSGGWNTEAFF.

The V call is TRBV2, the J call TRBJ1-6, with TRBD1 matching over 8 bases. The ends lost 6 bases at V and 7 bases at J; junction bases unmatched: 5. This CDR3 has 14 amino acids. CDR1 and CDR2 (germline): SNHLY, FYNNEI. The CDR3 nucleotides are TGTGCCAGCAGGAACAGGGGGGACAATTCACCCCTCCACTTT. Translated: CASRNRGDNSPLHF.